This T cell receptor beta chain was found in a study of T cell repertoires in cytomegalovirus infection. General observations from the study: HLA-C-restricted CMV-specific TCR beta clonotypes prevailed in the ex vivo response.

TCRdb reprocessed the reads via MiXCR and lists one record per CDR3 protein. The sample includes about 830,000 distinct CDR3 sequences, about 30% of them seen just once. V was trimmed by 5 bases and J by 7 bases, leaving 19 bases between them. CDR1 and CDR2 from the germline V gene are MNHEY and SVGAGI. There are 15 residues in the CDR3. Details on this clonotype: Its antigen is as yet unknown.

The V call is TRBV6-5, the J call TRBJ2-3; D is possibly TRBD1 or TRBD2 (5 bases each). The TCR sequence derives from a human donor in good health (CMV status not recorded). Some clones in this sample may be carry-over from other donors' samples. The sequenced sample was cultured CD8+ T cells from PBMCs, obtained from culture after CMV antigen stimulation. CDR3 protein: CASSGGPAGINTQYF. The CDR3 DNA sequence: TGTGCCAGCAGTGGGGGACCTGCGGGTATTAATACGCAGTATTTT.